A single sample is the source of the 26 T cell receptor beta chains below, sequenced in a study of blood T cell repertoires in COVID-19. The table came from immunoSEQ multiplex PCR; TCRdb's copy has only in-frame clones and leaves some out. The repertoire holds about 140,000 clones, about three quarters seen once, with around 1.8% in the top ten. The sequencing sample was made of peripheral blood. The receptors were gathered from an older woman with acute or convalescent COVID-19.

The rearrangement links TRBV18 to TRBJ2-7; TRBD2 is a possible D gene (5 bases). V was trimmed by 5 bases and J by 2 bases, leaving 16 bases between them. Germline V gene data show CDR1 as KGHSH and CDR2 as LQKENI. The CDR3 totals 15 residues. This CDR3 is CASSRTGDRPYEQYF. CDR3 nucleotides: TGTGCCAGCTCAAGGACTGGGGATCGTCCCTACGAGCAGTACTTC.

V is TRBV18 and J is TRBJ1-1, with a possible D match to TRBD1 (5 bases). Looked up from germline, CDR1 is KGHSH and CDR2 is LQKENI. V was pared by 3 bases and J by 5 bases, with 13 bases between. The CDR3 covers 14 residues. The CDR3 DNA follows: TGTGCCAGCTCACCGCAAGGGGTGGTAACTGAAGCTTTCTTT. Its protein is CASSPQGVVTEAFF.

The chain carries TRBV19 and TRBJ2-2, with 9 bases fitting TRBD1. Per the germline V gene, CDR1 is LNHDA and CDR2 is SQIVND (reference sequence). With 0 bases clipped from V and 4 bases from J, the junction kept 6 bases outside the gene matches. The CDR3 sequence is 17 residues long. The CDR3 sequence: CASSIEVGTGFTGELFF. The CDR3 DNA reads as TGTGCCAGTAGTATAGAGGTCGGGACAGGGTTCACCGGGGAGCTGTTTTTT. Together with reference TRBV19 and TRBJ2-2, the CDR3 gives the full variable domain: DGGITQSPKYLFRKEGQNVTLSCEQNLNHDAMYWYRQDPGQGLRLIYYSQIVNDFQKGDIAEGYSVSREKKESFPLTVTSAQKNPTAFYLCASSIEVGTGFTGELFFGEGSRLTVL.

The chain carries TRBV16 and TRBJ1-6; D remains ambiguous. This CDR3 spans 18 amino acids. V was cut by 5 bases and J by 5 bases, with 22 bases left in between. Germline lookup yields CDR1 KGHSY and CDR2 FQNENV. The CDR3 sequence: CASSNLAQAGKNNSPLHF. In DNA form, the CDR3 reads TGTGCCAGCAGCAACCTGGCCCAGGCGGGAAAAAATAATTCACCCCTCCACTTT.

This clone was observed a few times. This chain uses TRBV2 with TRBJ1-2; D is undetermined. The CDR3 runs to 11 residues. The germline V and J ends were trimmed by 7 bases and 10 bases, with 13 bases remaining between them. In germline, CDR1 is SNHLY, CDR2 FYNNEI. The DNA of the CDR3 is TGTGCCAGCAATTTTGAGTCCCTCTACACCTTC. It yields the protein CASNFESLYTF.

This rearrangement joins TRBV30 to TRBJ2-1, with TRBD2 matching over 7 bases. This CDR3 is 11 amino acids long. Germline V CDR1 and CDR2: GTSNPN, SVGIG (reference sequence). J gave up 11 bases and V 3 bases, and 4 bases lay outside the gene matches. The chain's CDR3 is CAWRGREQQFF. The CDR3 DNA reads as TGTGCCTGGAGGGGGCGGGAGCAGCAGTTCTTC.

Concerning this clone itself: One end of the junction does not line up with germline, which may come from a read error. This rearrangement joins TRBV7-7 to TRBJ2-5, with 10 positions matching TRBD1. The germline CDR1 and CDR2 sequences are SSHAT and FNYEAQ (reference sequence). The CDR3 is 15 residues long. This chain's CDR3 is CASSLRQGAQKTQYF. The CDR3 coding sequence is TGTGCTAGCAGCTTAAGACAGGGGGCCCAAAAGACCCAGTACTTC.

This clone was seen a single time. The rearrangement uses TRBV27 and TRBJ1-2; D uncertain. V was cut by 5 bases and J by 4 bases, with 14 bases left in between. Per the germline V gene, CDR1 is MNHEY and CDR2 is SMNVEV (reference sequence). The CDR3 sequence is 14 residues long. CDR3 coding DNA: TGTGCCAGCAGTGAGACGAATCGGGGCTATGGCTACACCTTC. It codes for CASSETNRGYGYTF.

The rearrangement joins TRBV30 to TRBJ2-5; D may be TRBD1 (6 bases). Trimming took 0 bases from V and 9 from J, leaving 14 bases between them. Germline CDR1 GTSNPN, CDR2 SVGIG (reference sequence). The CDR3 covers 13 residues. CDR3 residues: CAWSVQGIVAQYF. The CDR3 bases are TGTGCCTGGAGTGTACAGGGCATAGTGGCCCAGTACTTC. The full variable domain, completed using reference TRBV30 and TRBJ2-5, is SQTIHQWPATLVQPVGSPLSLECTVEGTSNPNLYWYRQAAGRGLQLLFYSVGIGQISSEVPQNLSASRPQDRQFILSSKKLLLSDSGFYLCAWSVQGIVAQYFGPGTRLLVL.

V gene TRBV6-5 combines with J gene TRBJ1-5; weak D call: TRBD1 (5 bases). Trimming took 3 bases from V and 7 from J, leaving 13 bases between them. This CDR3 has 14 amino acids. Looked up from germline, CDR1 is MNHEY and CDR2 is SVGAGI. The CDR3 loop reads CASSYGQEGQPQHF. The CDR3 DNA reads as TGTGCCAGCAGTTATGGGCAGGAGGGGCAGCCCCAGCATTTT.

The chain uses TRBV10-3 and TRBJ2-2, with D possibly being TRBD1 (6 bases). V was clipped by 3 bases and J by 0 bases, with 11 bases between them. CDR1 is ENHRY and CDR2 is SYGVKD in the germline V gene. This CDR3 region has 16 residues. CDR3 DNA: TGTGCCATCAGTGATTCCGGGACACCGAACACCGGGGAGCTGTTTTTT. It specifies CAISDSGTPNTGELFF.

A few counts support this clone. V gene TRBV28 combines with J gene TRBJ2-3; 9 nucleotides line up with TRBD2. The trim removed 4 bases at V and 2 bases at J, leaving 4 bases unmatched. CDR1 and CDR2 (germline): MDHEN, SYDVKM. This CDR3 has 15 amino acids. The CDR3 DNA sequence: TGTGCCAGCAGTTCCATAGCGGGAGTCACAGATACGCAGTATTTT. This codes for CASSSIAGVTDTQYF.

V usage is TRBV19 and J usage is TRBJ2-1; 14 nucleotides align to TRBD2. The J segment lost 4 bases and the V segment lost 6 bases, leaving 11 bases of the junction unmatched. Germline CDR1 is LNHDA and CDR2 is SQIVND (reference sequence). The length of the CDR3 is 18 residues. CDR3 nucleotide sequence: TGTGCCAGTAGCCTTTGGGAGGGACTAGCGGGAGTGTACAATGAGCAGTTCTTC. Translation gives CASSLWEGLAGVYNEQFF.

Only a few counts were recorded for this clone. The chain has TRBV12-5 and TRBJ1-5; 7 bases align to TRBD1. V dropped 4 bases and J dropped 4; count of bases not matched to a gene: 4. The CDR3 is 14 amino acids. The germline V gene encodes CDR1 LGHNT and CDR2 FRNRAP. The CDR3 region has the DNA TGTGCTAGTGGTTCGGGACAGCCTAATCAGCCCCAGCATTTT. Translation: CASGSGQPNQPQHF.

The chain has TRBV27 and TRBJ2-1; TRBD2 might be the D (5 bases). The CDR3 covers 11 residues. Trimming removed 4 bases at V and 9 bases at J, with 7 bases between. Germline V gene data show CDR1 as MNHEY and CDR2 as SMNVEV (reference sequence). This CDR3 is CASSYGLEQFF. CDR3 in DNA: TGTGCCAGCAGTTACGGACTTGAGCAGTTCTTC.

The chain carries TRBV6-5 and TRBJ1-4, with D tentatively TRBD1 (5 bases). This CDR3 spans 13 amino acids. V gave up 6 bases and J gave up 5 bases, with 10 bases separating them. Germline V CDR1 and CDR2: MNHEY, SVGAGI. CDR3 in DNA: TGTGCCAGCAGCACCGACAGAAATGAAAAACTGTTTTTT. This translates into CASSTDRNEKLFF.

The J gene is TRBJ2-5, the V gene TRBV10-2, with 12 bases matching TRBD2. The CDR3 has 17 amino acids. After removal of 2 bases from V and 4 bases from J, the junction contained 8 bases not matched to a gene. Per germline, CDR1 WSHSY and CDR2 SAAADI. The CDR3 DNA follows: TGCGCCAGCAGTGAGACCCGACTAGCGGGAGTGGTAGAGACCCAGTACTTC. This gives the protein CASSETRLAGVVETQYF.

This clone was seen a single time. CDR3 in DNA: TGTGCCAGCAGTTTACCCCCGACAGCCCCTAACACTGAAGCTTTCTTT. Translating it yields CASSLPPTAPNTEAFF. The genes are TRBV27 and TRBJ1-1, with D perhaps matching TRBD1 (5 bases). V was pared by 2 bases and J by 2 bases, with 15 bases between. This CDR3 has 16 residues. Germline V gene lookup returns CDR1 MNHEY and CDR2 SMNVEV (reference sequence).

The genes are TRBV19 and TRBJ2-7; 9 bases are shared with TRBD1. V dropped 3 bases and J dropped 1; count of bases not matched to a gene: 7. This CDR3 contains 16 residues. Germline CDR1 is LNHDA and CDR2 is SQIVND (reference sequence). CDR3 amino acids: CASSISDRGVSYEQYF. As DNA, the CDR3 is TGTGCCAGTAGTATCTCCGACAGGGGGGTATCCTACGAGCAGTACTTC.

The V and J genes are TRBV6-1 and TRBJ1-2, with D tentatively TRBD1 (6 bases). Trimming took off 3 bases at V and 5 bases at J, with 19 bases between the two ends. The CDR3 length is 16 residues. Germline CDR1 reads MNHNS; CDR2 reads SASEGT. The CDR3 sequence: CASSDYPFRGYYGYTF. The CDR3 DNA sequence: TGTGCCAGCAGTGACTATCCCTTCAGGGGATATTATGGCTACACCTTC.

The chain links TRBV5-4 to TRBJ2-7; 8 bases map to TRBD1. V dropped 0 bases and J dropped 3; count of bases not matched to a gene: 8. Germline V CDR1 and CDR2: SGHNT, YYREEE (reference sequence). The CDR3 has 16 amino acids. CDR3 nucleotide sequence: TGTGCCAGCAGCTTGGGAGCAACAGGGGGTCGCTACGAGCAGTACTTC. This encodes CASSLGATGGRYEQYF.

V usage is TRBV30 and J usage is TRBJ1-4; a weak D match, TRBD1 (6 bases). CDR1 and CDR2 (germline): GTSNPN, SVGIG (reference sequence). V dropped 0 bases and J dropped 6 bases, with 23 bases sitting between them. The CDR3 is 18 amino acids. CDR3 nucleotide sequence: TGTGCCTGGAGTGTAAAGGGTATGGGGGCATTTTGGGATGAAAAACTGTTTTTT. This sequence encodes CAWSVKGMGAFWDEKLFF. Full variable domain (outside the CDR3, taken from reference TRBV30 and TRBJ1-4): SQTIHQWPATLVQPVGSPLSLECTVEGTSNPNLYWYRQAAGRGLQLLFYSVGIGQISSEVPQNLSASRPQDRQFILSSKKLLLSDSGFYLCAWSVKGMGAFWDEKLFFGSGTQLSVL.

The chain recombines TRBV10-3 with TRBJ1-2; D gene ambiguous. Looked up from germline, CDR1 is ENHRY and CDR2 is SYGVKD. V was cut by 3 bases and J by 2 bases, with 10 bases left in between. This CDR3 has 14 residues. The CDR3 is CAISEREANYGYTF. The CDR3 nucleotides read TGTGCCATCAGTGAACGGGAGGCCAACTATGGCTACACCTTC.

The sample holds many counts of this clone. The CDR3 loop reads CASSRSKGQVGNEQYF. In DNA, the CDR3 is TGTGCCAGCAGCCGCTCGAAGGGACAGGTTGGAAACGAGCAGTACTTC. This sequence joins TRBV27 and TRBJ2-7; 8 nucleotides match TRBD1. CDR3 length: 16 residues. From germline, CDR1 is MNHEY and CDR2 SMNVEV (reference sequence). V shed 6 bases and J 5 bases; nucleotides not matched to a gene: 15.

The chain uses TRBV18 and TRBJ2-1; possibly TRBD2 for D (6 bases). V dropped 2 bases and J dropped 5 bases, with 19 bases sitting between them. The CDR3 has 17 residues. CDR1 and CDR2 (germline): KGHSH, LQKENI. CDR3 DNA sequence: TGTGCCAGCTCACCATTAATTCGGACACGCGGGAACAATGAGCAGTTCTTC. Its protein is CASSPLIRTRGNNEQFF.

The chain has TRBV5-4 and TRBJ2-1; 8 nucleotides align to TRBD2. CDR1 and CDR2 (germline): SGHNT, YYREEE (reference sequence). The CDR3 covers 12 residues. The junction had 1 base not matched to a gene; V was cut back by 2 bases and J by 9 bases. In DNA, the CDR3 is TGTGCCAGCAGCTTAGGACTAGCTGAGCAGTTCTTC. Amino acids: CASSLGLAEQFF. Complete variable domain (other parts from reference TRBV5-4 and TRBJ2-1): ETGVTQSPTHLIKTRGQQVTLRCSSQSGHNTVSWYQQALGQGPQFIFQYYREEENGRGNFPPRFSGLQFPNYSSELNVNALELDDSALYLCASSLGLAEQFFGPGTRLTVL.